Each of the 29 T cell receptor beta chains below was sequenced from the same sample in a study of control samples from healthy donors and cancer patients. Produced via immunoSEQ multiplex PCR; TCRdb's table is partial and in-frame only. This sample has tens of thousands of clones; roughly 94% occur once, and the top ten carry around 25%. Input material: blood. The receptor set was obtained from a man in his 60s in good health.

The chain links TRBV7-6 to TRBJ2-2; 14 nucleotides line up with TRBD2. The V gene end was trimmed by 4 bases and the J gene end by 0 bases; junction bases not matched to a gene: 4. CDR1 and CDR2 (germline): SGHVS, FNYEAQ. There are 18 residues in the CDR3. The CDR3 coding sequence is TGTGCCAGCAGCTGGACTAGCGGGAGGCAATCGAACACCGGGGAGCTGTTTTTT. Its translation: CASSWTSGRQSNTGELFF.

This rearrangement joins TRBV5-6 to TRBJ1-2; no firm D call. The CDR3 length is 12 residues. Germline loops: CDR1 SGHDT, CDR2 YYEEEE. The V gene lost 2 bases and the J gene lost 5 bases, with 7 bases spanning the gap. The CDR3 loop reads CASSFSIYGYTF. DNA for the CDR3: TGTGCCAGCAGCTTCAGCATATATGGCTACACCTTC.

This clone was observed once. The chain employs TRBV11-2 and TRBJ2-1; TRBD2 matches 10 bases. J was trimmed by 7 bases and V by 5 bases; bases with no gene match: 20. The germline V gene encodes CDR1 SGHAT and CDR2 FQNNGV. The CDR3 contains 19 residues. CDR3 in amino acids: CASSPLRRLAGARRNEQFF. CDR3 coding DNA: TGTGCCAGCAGCCCCCTTAGAAGACTAGCGGGCGCCCGGCGTAATGAGCAGTTCTTC.

The CDR3 sequence: CSASGPVRGYEQYF. The DNA for the CDR3 is TGCAGTGCAAGTGGACCCGTCCGTGGCTACGAGCAGTACTTC. The rearrangement uses TRBV20-1 and TRBJ2-7; D ambiguous. The CDR3 loop spans 14 amino acids. The V gene lost 6 bases and the J gene lost 3 bases, with 18 bases spanning the gap. CDR1 and CDR2 from the germline V gene are DFQATT and SNEGSKA (reference sequence).

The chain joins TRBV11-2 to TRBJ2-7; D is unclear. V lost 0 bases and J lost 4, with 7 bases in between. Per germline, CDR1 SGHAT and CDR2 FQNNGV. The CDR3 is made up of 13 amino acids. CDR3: CASSLELPYEQYF. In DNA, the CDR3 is TGTGCCAGCAGCTTAGAACTACCTTACGAGCAGTACTTC.

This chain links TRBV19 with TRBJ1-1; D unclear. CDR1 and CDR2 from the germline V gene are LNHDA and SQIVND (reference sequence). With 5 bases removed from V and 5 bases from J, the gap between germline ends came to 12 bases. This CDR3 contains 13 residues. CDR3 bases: TGTGCCAGTAGTCCTCGGCGACGAACTGAAGCTTTCTTT. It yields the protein CASSPRRRTEAFF.

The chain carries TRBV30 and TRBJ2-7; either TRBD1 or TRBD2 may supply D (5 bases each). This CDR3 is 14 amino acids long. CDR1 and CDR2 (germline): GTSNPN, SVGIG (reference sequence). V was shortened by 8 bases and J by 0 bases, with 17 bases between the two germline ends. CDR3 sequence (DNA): TGTGCCGTATCCGGTAAGGGGAGCTCCTACGAGCAGTACTTC. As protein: CAVSGKGSSYEQYF. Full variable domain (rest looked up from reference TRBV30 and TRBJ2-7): SQTIHQWPATLVQPVGSPLSLECTVEGTSNPNLYWYRQAAGRGLQLLFYSVGIGQISSEVPQNLSASRPQDRQFILSSKKLLLSDSGFYLCAVSGKGSSYEQYFGPGTRLTVT.

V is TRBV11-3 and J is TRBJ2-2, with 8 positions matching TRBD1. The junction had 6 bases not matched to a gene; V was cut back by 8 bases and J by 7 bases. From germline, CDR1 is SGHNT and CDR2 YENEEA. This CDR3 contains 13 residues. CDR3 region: CASVPGGIGELFF. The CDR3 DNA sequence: TGTGCCAGCGTCCCAGGGGGCATCGGGGAGCTGTTTTTT.

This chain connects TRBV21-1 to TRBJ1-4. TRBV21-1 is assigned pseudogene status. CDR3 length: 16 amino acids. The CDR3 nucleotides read TGTGCCAGCAGCAAAGTGGGAGATTCAACTAATGAAAAACTGTTTTTT. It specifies CASSKVGDSTNEKLFF.

The CDR3: CATSDFDGTVLTF. The DNA for the CDR3 is TGTGCCACCAGTGATTTTGACGGGACAGTCCTGACTTTC. V gene TRBV24-1 combines with J gene TRBJ2-6, with TRBD1 as a possible D gene (6 bases). V was clipped by 1 base and J by 13 bases, with 10 bases between them. There are 13 residues in the CDR3. From germline, CDR1 is KGHDR and CDR2 SFDVKD.

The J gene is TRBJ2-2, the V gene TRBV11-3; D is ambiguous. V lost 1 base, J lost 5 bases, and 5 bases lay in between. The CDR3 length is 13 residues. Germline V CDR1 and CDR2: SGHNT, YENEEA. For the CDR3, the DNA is TGTGCCAGCAGCTTAGCAAGGACCGGGGAGCTGTTTTTT. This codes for CASSLARTGELFF.

The CDR3 DNA sequence: TGTGCCACCCAAGGGGCGGGGGAAGAGACCCAGTACTTC. Protein: CATQGAGEETQYF. The J gene is TRBJ2-5, the V gene TRBV15, with 7 positions matching TRBD2. The length of the CDR3 is 13 residues. Germline trimming cut 8 bases from V and 3 bases from J; bases unmatched to any gene: 6. The germline V gene encodes CDR1 LNHNV and CDR2 YYDKDF (reference sequence).

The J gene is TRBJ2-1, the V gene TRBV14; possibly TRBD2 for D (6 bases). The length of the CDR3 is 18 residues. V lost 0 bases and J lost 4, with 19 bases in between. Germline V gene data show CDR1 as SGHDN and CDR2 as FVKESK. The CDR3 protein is CASSQELGGFRGYNEQFF. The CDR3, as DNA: TGTGCCAGCAGCCAAGAATTGGGAGGCTTTCGGGGGTACAATGAGCAGTTCTTC.

DNA of the CDR3: TGTGCCAGCAGTCCCCTGACAGGGGTCGGCTCTGGAAACACCATATATTTT. Translated, it gives CASSPLTGVGSGNTIYF. This chain uses TRBV6-6 with TRBJ1-3; TRBD1 aligns across 8 bases. Germline trimming cut 5 bases from V and 0 bases from J; bases unmatched to any gene: 9. The CDR3 is made up of 17 amino acids. Germline V CDR1 and CDR2: MNHNY, SVGAGI (reference sequence).

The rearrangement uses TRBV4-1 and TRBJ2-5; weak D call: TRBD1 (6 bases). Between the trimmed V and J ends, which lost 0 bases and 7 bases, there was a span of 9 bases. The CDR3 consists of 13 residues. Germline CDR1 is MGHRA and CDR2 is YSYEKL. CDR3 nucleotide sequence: TGCGCCAGCAGCCAAGAACCAGGGGTGACCCAGTACTTC. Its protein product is CASSQEPGVTQYF.

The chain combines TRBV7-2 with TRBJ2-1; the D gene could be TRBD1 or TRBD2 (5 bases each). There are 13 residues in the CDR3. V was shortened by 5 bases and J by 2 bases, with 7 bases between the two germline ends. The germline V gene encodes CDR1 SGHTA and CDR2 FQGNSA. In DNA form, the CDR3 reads TGTGCCAGCAGCACGGGACCCTACAATGAGCAGTTCTTC. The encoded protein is CASSTGPYNEQFF.

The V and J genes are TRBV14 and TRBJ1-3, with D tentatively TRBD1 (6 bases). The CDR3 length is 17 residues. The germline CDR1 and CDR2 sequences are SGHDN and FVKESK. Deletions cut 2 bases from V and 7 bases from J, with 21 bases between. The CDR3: CASSQRVRAGTRNTIYF. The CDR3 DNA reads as TGTGCCAGCAGCCAAAGAGTCAGGGCAGGGACAAGGAACACCATATATTTT.

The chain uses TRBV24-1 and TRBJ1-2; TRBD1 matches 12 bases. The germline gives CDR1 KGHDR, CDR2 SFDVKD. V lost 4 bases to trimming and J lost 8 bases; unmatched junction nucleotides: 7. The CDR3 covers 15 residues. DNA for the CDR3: TGTGCCACCAGTGACCGGGACAGGGGGCTTGAAGGCTACACCTTC. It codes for CATSDRDRGLEGYTF.

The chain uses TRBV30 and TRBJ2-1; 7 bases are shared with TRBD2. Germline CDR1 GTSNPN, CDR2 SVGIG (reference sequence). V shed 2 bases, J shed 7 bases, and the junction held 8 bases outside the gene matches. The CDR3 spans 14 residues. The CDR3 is CAWSSMAGVNEQFF. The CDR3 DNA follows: TGTGCCTGGAGTTCAATGGCGGGAGTAAATGAGCAGTTCTTC.

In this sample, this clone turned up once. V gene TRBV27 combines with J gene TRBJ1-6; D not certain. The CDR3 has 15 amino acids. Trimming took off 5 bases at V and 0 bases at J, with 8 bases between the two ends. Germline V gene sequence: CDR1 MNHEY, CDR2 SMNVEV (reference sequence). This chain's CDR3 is CASSTRSSYNSPLHF. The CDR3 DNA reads TGTGCCAGCAGTACACGAAGCTCCTATAATTCACCCCTCCACTTT.

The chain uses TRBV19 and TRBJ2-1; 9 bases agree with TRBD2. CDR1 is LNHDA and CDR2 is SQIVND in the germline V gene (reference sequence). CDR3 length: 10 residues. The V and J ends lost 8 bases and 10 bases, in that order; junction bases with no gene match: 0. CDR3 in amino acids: CASGLAEQFF. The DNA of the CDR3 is TGTGCCAGTGGACTAGCGGAGCAGTTCTTC.

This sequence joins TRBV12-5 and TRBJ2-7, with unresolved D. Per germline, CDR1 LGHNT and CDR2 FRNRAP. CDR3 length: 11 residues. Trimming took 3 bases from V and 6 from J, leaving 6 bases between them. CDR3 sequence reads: CASGFNSEQYF. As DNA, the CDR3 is TGTGCTAGTGGTTTCAACAGCGAGCAGTACTTC.

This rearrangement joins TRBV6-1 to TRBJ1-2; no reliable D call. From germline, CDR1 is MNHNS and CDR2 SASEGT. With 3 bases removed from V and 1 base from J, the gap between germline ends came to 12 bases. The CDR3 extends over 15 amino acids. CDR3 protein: CASSEVEPFNYGYTF. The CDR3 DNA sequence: TGTGCCAGCAGTGAGGTAGAACCTTTTAACTATGGCTACACCTTC.

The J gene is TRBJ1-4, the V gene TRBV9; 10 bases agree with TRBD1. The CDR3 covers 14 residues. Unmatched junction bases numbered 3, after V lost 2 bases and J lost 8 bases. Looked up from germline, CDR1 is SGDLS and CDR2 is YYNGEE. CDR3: CASSVSGQGEKLFF. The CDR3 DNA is TGTGCCAGCAGCGTCTCGGGACAGGGGGAAAAACTGTTTTTT.

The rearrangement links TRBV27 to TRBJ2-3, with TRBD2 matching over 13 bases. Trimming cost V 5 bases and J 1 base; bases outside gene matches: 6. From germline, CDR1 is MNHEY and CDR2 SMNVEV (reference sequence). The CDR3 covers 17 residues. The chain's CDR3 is CASSRGTSGMGTDTQYF. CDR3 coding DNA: TGTGCCAGCAGTAGAGGGACTAGCGGGATGGGCACAGATACGCAGTATTTT.

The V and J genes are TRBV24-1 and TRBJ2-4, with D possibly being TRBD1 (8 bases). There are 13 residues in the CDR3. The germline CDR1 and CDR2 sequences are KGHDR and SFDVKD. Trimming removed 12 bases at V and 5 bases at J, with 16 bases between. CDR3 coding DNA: TGTGCCTCCCGGACAGGGAGGGAAAACATTCAGTACTTC. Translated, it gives CASRTGRENIQYF.

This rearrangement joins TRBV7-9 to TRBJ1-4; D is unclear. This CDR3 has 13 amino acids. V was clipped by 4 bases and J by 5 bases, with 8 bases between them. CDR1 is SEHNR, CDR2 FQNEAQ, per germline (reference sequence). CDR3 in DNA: TGTGCCAGCAGCTCCCTCAGAAATGAAAAACTGTTTTTT. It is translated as CASSSLRNEKLFF.

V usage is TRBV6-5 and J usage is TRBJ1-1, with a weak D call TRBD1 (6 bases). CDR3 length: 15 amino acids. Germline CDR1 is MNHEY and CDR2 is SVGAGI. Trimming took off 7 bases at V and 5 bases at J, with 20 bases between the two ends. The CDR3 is CASKERGGEKTEAFF. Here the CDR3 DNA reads TGTGCCAGCAAGGAAAGGGGGGGGGAAAAGACTGAAGCTTTCTTT.

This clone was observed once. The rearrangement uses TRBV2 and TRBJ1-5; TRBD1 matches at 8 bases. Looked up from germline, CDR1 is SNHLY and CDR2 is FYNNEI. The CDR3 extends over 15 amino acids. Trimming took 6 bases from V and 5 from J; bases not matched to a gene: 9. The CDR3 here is CASSHGDRPDQPQHF. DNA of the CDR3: TGTGCCAGCAGCCACGGGGACAGGCCCGATCAGCCCCAGCATTTT.